This is a list of T cell receptor beta chains from one sample in a study of shared clonotypes between healthy human individuals. Profiling relied on immunoSEQ multiplex PCR, and the TCRdb table lists in-frame clones only, not all of them. The sample lists 150,000 to 200,000 clones, just under 95% occurring once. Material for sequencing was naive CD4+ T cells sorted from blood. These TCRs come from a woman aged 30 to 39 in good health. CDR3s include the opening cysteine and the closing phenylalanine or tryptophan. A D gene is named only where the DNA matches it firmly. A clone size is listed for some rows: how often the clone was seen (once, few, many), or a class if it is expanded.

TRBV27	TRBJ2-1	.	.	CASSRQALGYNEQFF	TGTGCCAGCAGCCGACAGGCTCTTGGGTACAATGAGCAGTTCTTC
TRBV6-6	TRBJ2-3	TRBD2	.	CASSGGTDTQYF	TGTGCCAGCAGCGGGGGGACAGATACGCAGTATTTT
TRBV2	TRBJ2-2	.	.	CASRSGTSNTGELFF	TGTGCCAGCAGGTCCGGGACGTCGAACACCGGGGAGCTGTTTTTT
TRBV28	TRBJ2-7	TRBD1	.	CASSPGQGYHEQYF	TGTGCCAGCAGTCCGGGACAGGGGTACCACGAGCAGTACTTC
TRBV28	TRBJ1-5	.	.	CASRPGAGQPQHF	TGTGCCAGCAGACCCGGCGCGGGTCAGCCCCAGCATTTT
TRBV19	TRBJ2-7	.	once	CASSTSGQKPYEQYF	TGTGCCAGTAGTACCTCCGGACAAAAACCCTACGAGCAGTACTTC
TRBV7-2	TRBJ2-7	TRBD1	.	CASSARDRGNYEQYF	TGTGCCAGCAGCGCCCGGGACAGGGGTAACTACGAGCAGTACTTC
TRBV11-2	TRBJ2-6	.	.	CASSLVLYVGGANVLTF	TGTGCCAGCAGCTTAGTCCTCTACGTTGGGGGGGCCAACGTCCTGACTTTC
TRBV11-2	TRBJ2-7	.	.	CASSLYEQYF	TGTGCCAGCAGCTTGTACGAGCAGTACTTC
TRBV30	TRBJ1-2	TRBD1	.	CAWSVLAAGGGYTF	TGTGCCTGGAGTGTACTAGCGGCAGGGGGCGGCTACACCTTC
TRBV5-1	TRBJ1-5	.	.	CASSPREGLGQPQHF	TGCGCCAGCAGCCCCAGAGAGGGTCTTGGCCAGCCCCAGCATTTT
TRBV15	TRBJ1-1	.	.	CATTRGGVNTEAFF	TGTGCCACCACACGGGGAGGGGTGAACACTGAAGCTTTCTTT
TRBV5-1	TRBJ2-5	.	.	CASSYQETQYF	TGCGCCAGCAGCTACCAAGAGACCCAGTACTTC
TRBV20-1	TRBJ1-1	.	once	CSARDRAEAFF	TGCAGTGCTAGAGACCGGGCGGAAGCTTTCTTT
TRBV5-4	TRBJ2-6	TRBD2	.	CASSQSGGFSGANVLTF	TGTGCCAGCAGCCAAAGCGGGGGATTCTCTGGGGCCAACGTCCTGACTTTC
TRBV2	TRBJ1-5	.	few	CASSEDGGFSQPQHF	TGTGCCAGCAGTGAGGATGGGGGCTTTAGTCAGCCCCAGCATTTT
TRBV28	TRBJ1-1	.	.	CASRTMSTEAFF	TGTGCCAGCAGGACGATGAGCACTGAAGCTTTCTTT
TRBV2	TRBJ2-5	TRBD2	once	CASRGLAGIQETQYF	TGTGCCAGCAGAGGACTAGCGGGGATCCAAGAGACCCAGTACTTC
TRBV19	TRBJ1-1	.	once	CASIKNTEAFF	TGTGCCAGTATCAAAAACACTGAAGCTTTCTTT
TRBV10-1	TRBJ2-5	TRBD1	.	CASSGTGKETQYF	TGCGCCAGCAGCGGGACAGGGAAGGAGACCCAGTACTTC
TRBV21-1	TRBJ1-1	.	.	CASSKMDRGAGF	TGTGCCAGCAGCAAAATGGACAGGGGCGCGGGCTTT
TRBV19	TRBJ1-3	TRBD1	.	CASSLGQAFGTIYF	TGTGCCAGTAGTTTGGGACAGGCTTTTGGGACCATATATTTT
TRBV6-5	TRBJ2-7	TRBD1	.	CASSLRQGYEQYF	TGTGCCAGCAGTTTGAGACAGGGATACGAGCAGTACTTC
TRBV28	TRBJ1-2	.	.	CASSLGKYSYGYTF	TGTGCCAGCAGTTTAGGGAAATACAGCTATGGCTACACCTTC
TRBV27	TRBJ2-1	.	.	CASRRTSYNEQFF	TGTGCCAGCAGGCGGACCTCTTACAATGAGCAGTTCTTC
TRBV28	TRBJ1-4	.	.	CASRGGPNEKLFF	TGTGCCAGCAGGGGGGGACCGAATGAAAAACTGTTTTTT
TRBV2	TRBJ1-5	TRBD1	.	CASRETGVSNQPQHF	TGTGCCAGCAGGGAAACAGGGGTGAGCAATCAGCCCCAGCATTTT
TRBV5-1	TRBJ1-1	.	.	CASSSGPDTEAFF	TGCGCCAGCAGCTCAGGCCCCGACACTGAAGCTTTCTTT
TRBV2	TRBJ2-7	.	.	CASSEMRERAYEQYF	TGTGCCAGCAGTGAAATGCGGGAACGGGCCTACGAGCAGTACTTC
TRBV18	TRBJ2-7	TRBD1	.	CASSPWQTGGYEQYF	TGTGCCAGCTCACCGTGGCAGACAGGGGGCTACGAGCAGTACTTC
TRBV28	TRBJ1-1	.	.	CASSLDGPNTEAFF	TGTGCCAGCAGCCTGGACGGACCGAACACTGAAGCTTTCTTT
TRBV27	TRBJ2-1	TRBD1	.	CASSLYGGTGLLGIF	TGTGCCAGCAGTTTATATGGGGGGACAGGTCTCCTGGGAATCTTC